This record concerns one TCR beta chain sequence. The antigen is not known. The trim removed 8 bases at V and 0 bases at J, leaving 1 base unmatched. The CDR3 sequence is 14 residues long. CDR1 MNHNY and CDR2 SVGAGI come from the germline V gene (reference sequence). This record comes from a study of shared clonotypes between healthy human individuals. General observations from the study: All-four-donor shared clonotypes had higher generation probabilities than non-shared clonotypes did.

Running of the assay took place at deep level. Some clones are missing from TCRdb's copy, which holds only in-frame ones; the method was immunoSEQ multiplex PCR. The sample includes about 2.3 million clones, approximately 93% seen only once; the top ten take about 0.41%. Sequencing was performed on naive CD4+ T cells from PBMCs. Stated subset: CD45RA+ positively selected. The chain couples TRBV6-6 to TRBJ2-2; the match to TRBD2 covers 9 bases. The clonotype was recovered from a man between 18 and 35 years old in good health. Some clones in this sample may be carry-over from other donors' samples. DNA for the CDR3: TGTGCCAGCGGCGGGAGGGCGAACACCGGGGAGCTGTTTTTT. Its protein is CASGGRANTGELFF.